A single T cell receptor (beta chain) is shown here with its context. TCRdb analysed the 5' RACE reads with MiXCR anew, one entry per CDR3 protein. The data hold more than 150,000 distinct CDR3 sequences, with under 14% observed a single time. The data were obtained in a study of T-cell memory formation after mild COVID-19. This CDR3 comprises 13 residues. Between the trimmed V and J ends, which lost 2 bases and 15 bases, there was a span of 19 bases. From germline, CDR1 is DFQATT and CDR2 SNEGSKA (reference sequence). The sequenced sample consisted of PBMCs or a T cell subset sorted from them (not recorded which). This chain connects TRBV20-1 to TRBJ1-4; D is possibly TRBD1 (6 bases). The clonotype comes from a young man who had mild COVID-19 (a few samples of this study predate the infection). Cell type and time point are not known. CDR3 sequence reads: CSARPGDRKTMFF. The DNA for the CDR3 is TGCAGTGCTAGACCAGGGGATAGAAAAACAATGTTTTTT.